These 7 T cell receptor beta chains were all obtained from the same sample, sequenced in a study of immune evolution from preneoplasia to lung adenocarcinoma. The data were produced by immunoSEQ multiplex PCR, yet TCRdb's version contains in-frame clones alone and is incomplete. Among roughly 5,700 clones, 81% were seen once, and the ten largest hold about a tenth. The sample taken for sequencing was FFPE normal lung tissue adjacent to the tumor. Receptor source: a person aged 45 to 69 with lung adenocarcinoma.

This chain joins TRBV6-1 and TRBJ2-1; D unresolved. Germline values: CDR1 MNHNS, CDR2 SASEGT. Trimming removed 2 bases at V and 7 bases at J, with 6 bases between. CDR3 size: 12 residues. In DNA, the CDR3 is TGTGCCAGCAGTGAATGGGGAAATGAGCAGTTCTTC. Translation gives CASSEWGNEQFF.

The chain couples TRBV5-4 to TRBJ2-1; 11 nucleotides align to TRBD2. The CDR3 loop spans 15 amino acids. Germline V gene lookup returns CDR1 SGHNT and CDR2 YYREEE (reference sequence). The V and J ends lost 4 bases and 3 bases, in that order; junction bases with no gene match: 3. The CDR3 DNA follows: TGTGCCAGCAGCGGGGGGACTAGCGGCTACAATGAGCAGTTCTTC. Its protein product is CASSGGTSGYNEQFF.

The rearrangement links TRBV29-1 to TRBJ2-7; 8 positions match TRBD2. J was trimmed by 0 bases and V by 6 bases; bases with no gene match: 7. The CDR3 consists of 14 residues. The germline CDR1 and CDR2 sequences are SQVTM and ANQGSEA. The CDR3 nucleotides read TGCAGCGTCTTCGGGAGCGGGGGCTCCTACGAGCAGTACTTC. Translated: CSVFGSGGSYEQYF.

This chain connects TRBV2 to TRBJ2-3; no reliable D call. Germline-derived CDR1 and CDR2 are SNHLY and FYNNEI. V was cut by 5 bases and J by 6 bases, with 6 bases left in between. The length of the CDR3 is 11 residues. CDR3 protein: CASSQSDTQYF. The CDR3 DNA sequence: TGTGCCAGCAGTCAATCGGATACGCAGTATTTT.

V is TRBV9 and J is TRBJ1-2; TRBD1 is a possible D gene (5 bases). Germline V gene sequence: CDR1 SGDLS, CDR2 YYNGEE. V lost 4 bases and J 3 bases, leaving 16 bases between the germline ends. This CDR3 has 15 residues. The CDR3 DNA reads as TGTGCCAGCAGCCCCACCCCGACAGTGGACTATGGCTACACCTTC. It encodes CASSPTPTVDYGYTF.

The chain employs TRBV6-5 and TRBJ1-1, with D perhaps TRBD1 (6 bases). The CDR3 covers 11 residues. The germline V and J ends were trimmed by 5 bases and 7 bases, with 8 bases remaining between them. Germline lookup yields CDR1 MNHEY and CDR2 SVGAGI. This CDR3 reads CASSQGFEAFF. The CDR3 DNA is TGTGCCAGCAGTCAGGGGTTTGAAGCTTTCTTT.

V and J are TRBV7-9 and TRBJ1-1; D is possibly TRBD1 (5 bases). The ends were cut back, 3 bases at V and 1 base at J, with 6 bases in the middle. The CDR3 extends over 13 amino acids. Per the germline V gene, CDR1 is SEHNR and CDR2 is FQNEAQ (reference sequence). CDR3 DNA: TGTGCCAGCAGCTTGCAGGGGAACACTGAAGCTTTCTTT. Protein sequence: CASSLQGNTEAFF.